Listed below are T cell receptor beta chains from one sample, sequenced in a study of long-term antiretroviral therapy in people with HIV. Repertoires were generated with immunoSEQ multiplex PCR, while TCRdb's copy carries only in-frame clones and drops some. The sample carries 20,000 to 25,000 clones, 86% recorded once. The source material was unsorted PBMCs, sampled 1.9 years after starting antiretroviral therapy. The receptors here all came from a woman aged 25 to 39 with HIV. CDR3s leave out the opening cysteine and the closing phenylalanine or tryptophan. Fields, in order: V gene, J gene, CDR3 protein.

TRBV6-1,TRBJ2-3,ASRPQMEADTQY
TRBV27,TRBJ1-6,ASSLSSYNSPLH
TRBV11-3,TRBJ1-1,ASSLGGDTEAF
TRBV9,TRBJ1-3,ASSRTGISGNTIY
TRBV7-3,TRBJ2-3,ASSFGGLGTADTQY
TRBV27,TRBJ1-4,ASSLGIWGNRDEKLF
TRBV19,TRBJ2-5,ASSPGDLGETQY
TRBV19,TRBJ1-1,ASSIDSASEAF
TRBV6-6,TRBJ1-6,ASSYPTGPNSPLH
TRBV15,TRBJ1-3,ATSRGYENTIY
TRBV18,TRBJ2-3,ASSPPAIRDRKYTDTQY
TRBV19,TRBJ2-4,ASTSGVLAKNIQY
TRBV13,TRBJ2-3,ASSLSSAPTDTQY
TRBV1,TRBJ1-3,TSSQGDRDGGNTIY
TRBV7-9,TRBJ2-1,ASSYWADRNEQF